This TCR beta chain was recorded in a study of CD8+ T cells in alopecia areata. Study outcomes and limitations: Higher clonality was seen in lesional scalp than in normal scalp, especially in alopecia totalis/universalis.

cDNA serving as the sequencing template came from extracted, reverse transcribed RNA. Sequenced by immunoSEQ multiplex PCR; TCRdb stores in-frame clones only, minus some. In the table there are fewer than 200,000 clones, roughly 61% of which are singletons. A word on this clone: What it binds is unknown.

This CDR3 is 15 amino acids long. Per the germline V gene, CDR1 is MGHRA and CDR2 is YSYEKL. After removal of 4 bases from V and 2 bases from J, the junction contained 3 bases not matched to a gene. Treatment: oral pan-JAK inhibitor, 5-10 mg twice daily. Sequencing used CD8+ T cells sorted from blood, obtained at week 24, from a patient treated with tofacitinib. This sequence was found in a human donor with alopecia areata. The rearrangement joins TRBV4-1 to TRBJ2-2, with 8 bases that match TRBD2. Here the CDR3 reads CASSPRGANTGELFF. The DNA for the CDR3 is TGCGCCAGCAGCCCGCGGGGGGCTAACACCGGGGAGCTGTTTTTT.